A selection of T cell receptor beta chains follows, all from one sample in a study of early T cells in non-severe SARS-CoV-2 infection. A single record per CDR3 protein comes from TCRdb applying MiXCR to the 5' RACE reads. The sample has under 90,000 distinct CDR3 sequences, less than 15% seen once. The sample comprised whole blood. Source of these receptors: an adult who was a healthcare worker with PCR-confirmed SARS-CoV-2 infection or an uninfected control (not recorded which). CDR3s include the opening cysteine and the closing phenylalanine or tryptophan. D genes are given only for firm matches. A row's size may be missing; if present it is once, few, many or a size class.

CSVGGPYKDIQYF TGCAGCGTCGGGGGCCCGTACAAAGACATTCAGTACTTC TRBV29-1 . . 13 TRBJ2-4
CASTGGGVPPYEQYF TGTGCCAGCACCGGGGGGGGAGTCCCTCCCTACGAGCAGTACTTC TRBV2 many TRBD2 15 TRBJ2-7
CSARQGNYGYTF TGCAGTGCTCGTCAGGGTAACTATGGCTACACCTTC TRBV20-1 many . 12 TRBJ1-2
CASSSVVANTEAFF TGTGCCAGCTCCAGTGTAGTAGCTAACACTGAAGCTTTCTTT TRBV18 many . 14 TRBJ1-1
CASSRGLGKNIQYF TGTGCCAGCAGTCGGGGGCTGGGCAAAAACATTCAGTACTTC TRBV2 few . 14 TRBJ2-4
CSVGGGSTDTQYF TGCAGCGTTGGTGGGGGAAGCACAGATACGCAGTATTTT TRBV29-1 few . 13 TRBJ2-3
CSVGQAQFLQETQYF TGCAGCGTCGGACAGGCCCAATTCCTCCAAGAGACCCAGTACTTC TRBV29-1 many TRBD1 15 TRBJ2-5
CSARDTAPRQFF TGCAGTGCTAGAGATACGGCCCCAAGGCAGTTCTTC TRBV20-1 few . 12 TRBJ2-1
CASSSASLAGTGELFF TGTGCCAGCAGTAGTGCCTCTCTAGCGGGCACCGGGGAGCTGTTTTTT TRBV2 few TRBD2 16 TRBJ2-2
CASSTAVGTQYF TGTGCCAGCAGCACGGCCGTGGGTACGCAGTATTTT TRBV5-5 . . 12 TRBJ2-3
CASTVLPGNRIFF TGTGCCAGCACCGTTCTCCCCGGAAATCGGATCTTCTTC TRBV7-8 many . 13 TRBJ2-7
CASSWTVGTEAFF TGCGCCAGCAGCTGGACAGTGGGCACTGAAGCTTTCTTT TRBV5-1 many . 13 TRBJ1-1
CASAPGQANEKLFF TGTGCCAGCGCCCCCGGACAGGCTAATGAAAAACTGTTTTTT TRBV7-9 many TRBD1 14 TRBJ1-4
CASSLGDRGHGYTF TGTGCCAGCAGCCTAGGGGACAGGGGCCACGGCTACACCTTC TRBV3-1 many TRBD1 14 TRBJ1-2
CSARIGTSGKGTQYF TGCAGTGCTAGAATAGGGACTAGCGGGAAAGGGACCCAGTACTTC TRBV20-1 . TRBD2 15 TRBJ2-5
CASGQGETQYF TGTGCCAGCGGACAGGGGGAGACCCAGTACTTC TRBV2 . TRBD1 11 TRBJ2-5
CASSLEGVGRAEAFF TGCGCCAGCAGCTTGGAGGGAGTAGGGCGGGCTGAAGCTTTCTTT TRBV5-1 few . 15 TRBJ1-1
CASSPGQGLYGYTF TGTGCCAGCAGCCCCGGACAGGGATTATATGGCTACACCTTC TRBV7-9 . TRBD1 14 TRBJ1-2
CAWNPTGSRNQPQHF TGTGCCTGGAACCCGACAGGCTCACGCAATCAGCCCCAGCATTTT TRBV30 many . 15 TRBJ1-5
CASSYIRSGTSSRVDEQFF TGTGCCAGCAGTTACATACGCTCCGGGACTAGCAGCAGGGTCGATGAGCAGTTCTTC TRBV6-5 many TRBD2 19 TRBJ2-1
CATSRDLVSLYGYTF TGTGCCACCAGCAGGGACTTGGTCAGCCTCTATGGCTACACCTTC TRBV15 . . 15 TRBJ1-2
CASSYSPGSEAFF TGTGCCAGCAGTTACTCGCCAGGGTCTGAAGCTTTCTTT TRBV6-2/TRBV6-3 . . 13 TRBJ1-1
CASSLRTRWNTIYF TGTGCCAGCAGTTTACGTACGAGGTGGAACACCATATATTTT TRBV28 many . 14 TRBJ1-3
CASSSRGREAAGNTIYF TGTGCCAGCAGCTCGAGAGGCAGGGAAGCTGCTGGAAACACCATATATTTT TRBV7-9 few . 17 TRBJ1-3
CASSQNRNEQFF TGTGCCAGCAGTCAAAATAGGAATGAGCAGTTCTTC TRBV7-2 few . 12 TRBJ2-1
CASSLQGNSRYEQYF TGTGCCAGCAGCTTACAAGGGAACAGCCGGTACGAGCAGTACTTC TRBV11-3 many . 15 TRBJ2-7
CSANIRGGIQYF TGCAGTGCCAACATCCGTGGGGGCATTCAGTACTTC TRBV20-1 . . 12 TRBJ2-4
CASSRTGGLFGELFF TGTGCCAGCAGCCGGACAGGGGGCTTGTTCGGGGAGCTGTTTTTT TRBV5-4 . TRBD1 15 TRBJ2-2
CASSEVETLPYNEQFF TGTGCCAGCAGTGAAGTAGAGACCCTGCCCTACAATGAGCAGTTCTTC TRBV6-1 . . 16 TRBJ2-1
CASSLGTGLGTDTQYF TGTGCCAGCAGCTTAGGGACAGGGCTTGGCACAGATACGCAGTATTTT TRBV7-6 few TRBD1 16 TRBJ2-3
CASWASAGGPVDTQYF TGTGCCAGTTGGGCCTCAGCGGGAGGGCCGGTGGATACGCAGTATTTT TRBV6-1 many TRBD2 16 TRBJ2-3
CASSPGQGAPAGYTF TGTGCCAGCTCCCCTGGACAGGGGGCGCCGGCTGGCTACACCTTC TRBV18 many TRBD1 15 TRBJ1-2
CASSLEVNTEAFF TGTGCCAGCAGCTTAGAGGTGAACACTGAAGCTTTCTTT TRBV11-2 many . 13 TRBJ1-1
CASSWPRGATGELFF TGTGCCAGCAGCTGGCCCAGGGGGGCCACCGGGGAGCTGTTTTTT TRBV5-6 few . 15 TRBJ2-2
CSASKETQYF TGCAGTGCGAGCAAAGAGACCCAGTACTTC TRBV20-1 . . 10 TRBJ2-5
CASTPLRGSNYGYTF TGTGCCAGCACCCCCCTAAGGGGCAGTAACTATGGCTACACCTTC TRBV7-9 many . 15 TRBJ1-2
CASCHPASYEQYF TGTGCCAGCTGCCATCCAGCCTCCTACGAGCAGTACTTC TRBV28 . . 13 TRBJ2-7
CASSLGQGGSDTQYF TGTGCCAGCAGCTTGGGACAGGGCGGTTCAGATACGCAGTATTTT TRBV7-6 . TRBD1 15 TRBJ2-3
CASNPTGPNTEAFF TGTGCCAGCAACCCGACAGGGCCGAACACTGAAGCTTTCTTT TRBV6-5 few TRBD1 14 TRBJ1-1
CASSVPRNTIYF TGTGCCAGCAGTGTTCCGCGAAACACCATATATTTT TRBV6-1 many . 12 TRBJ1-3
CASSTLTVYGYTF TGTGCCAGTAGTACCCTGACTGTATATGGCTACACCTTC TRBV19 . . 13 TRBJ1-2
CASSLEGYNEQFF TGTGCCAGCAGTCTTGAGGGGTACAATGAGCAGTTCTTC TRBV2 many . 13 TRBJ2-1
CASSYRGDEQFF TGTGCCAGCAGTTACCGGGGGGATGAGCAGTTCTTC TRBV7-9 few TRBD2 12 TRBJ2-1
CSAGQGSLAFF TGCAGCGCCGGACAGGGATCTTTAGCTTTCTTT TRBV29-1 few TRBD1 11 TRBJ1-1
CASSQDGGISAFF TGTGCCAGCAGCCAGGACGGGGGGATCTCAGCTTTCTTT TRBV3-1 few . 13 TRBJ1-1
CATSRGQDYEQYF TGTGCCACCAGCAGGGGACAGGACTACGAGCAGTACTTC TRBV15 many TRBD1 13 TRBJ2-7
CASSLGAGYTEAFF TGTGCCAGCAGCCTGGGCGCAGGGTACACTGAAGCTTTCTTT TRBV7-2 many . 14 TRBJ1-1
CASSYQTGREQFF TGTGCCAGCAGTTACCAGACCGGCCGGGAGCAGTTCTTC TRBV6-2/TRBV6-3 . . 13 TRBJ2-1
CSASGGQSHSGANVLTF TGCAGTGCTAGCGGAGGACAGTCCCACTCTGGGGCCAACGTCCTGACTTTC TRBV20-1 . . 17 TRBJ2-6
CASSLAGQPNQPQHF TGCGCCAGCAGCTTGGCCGGGCAGCCCAATCAGCCCCAGCATTTT TRBV5-1 . . 15 TRBJ1-5
CSVGSGDETQYF TGCAGCGTTGGGTCAGGGGACGAGACCCAGTACTTC TRBV29-1 many . 12 TRBJ2-5
CASSYSTQGAWNIQYF TGTGCCAGCAGTTACTCAACACAGGGGGCGTGGAACATTCAGTACTTC TRBV6-5 few TRBD1 16 TRBJ2-4
CASSYSAGTNYGYTF TGTGCCAGCAGTTACTCTGCAGGCACTAACTATGGCTACACCTTC TRBV6-5 . . 15 TRBJ1-2
CASSFTGTFF TGTGCCAGCAGTTTTACGGGGACTTTCTTT TRBV12-3/TRBV12-4 . . 10 TRBJ1-1
CASSSVSYEQYF TGTGCCAGCAGTTCGGTCTCCTACGAGCAGTACTTC TRBV28 . . 12 TRBJ2-7
CASSDFSSQHGYTF TGTGCCAGCAGTGACTTTAGCTCTCAGCATGGCTACACCTTC TRBV25-1 few . 14 TRBJ1-2
CASSSRGQGYEQYF TGCGCCAGCAGCTCGCGCGGACAGGGCTACGAGCAGTACTTC TRBV5-1 many TRBD1 14 TRBJ2-7
CASTGGLSPLHF TGTGCCAGTACAGGGGGGCTTTCACCCCTCCACTTT TRBV27 . TRBD1 12 TRBJ1-6
CASTPRQGATNTEAFF TGTGCCAGCACCCCCAGACAGGGAGCCACGAACACTGAAGCTTTCTTT TRBV21-1 few . 16 TRBJ1-1
CASSLNRADTEAFF TGCGCCAGCAGCTTGAACAGGGCGGACACTGAAGCTTTCTTT TRBV5-1 few . 14 TRBJ1-1